The clone carrying this T cell receptor (beta chain) appeared a single time. Its antigen is unidentified. The junction differs from germline at one of its ends, possibly a read error. The data derive from a study of T cells in Graves' hyperthyroidism and ophthalmopathy. TCR beta CDR3 sequences were amplified from RNA transcripts. The TCR CDR3 was amplified in a first-round RT-PCR using the HTBI primer set. One entry per CDR3 protein results from TCRdb running MiXCR on the multiplex PCR reads. Counted here are 500,000 to 750,000 distinct CDR3 sequences, 40% to 55% occurring once; the ten biggest clones make up around 8%. Germline V gives CDR1 KGHSH, CDR2 LQKENI. The CDR3 extends over 15 amino acids. General study findings and limits: Blood also held most thyroid clonotypes expanded beyond 0.001.

The study based diagnoses on clinical symptoms, serum thyroxine and TRAb, thyroid ultrasound and orbital computed tomography. The rearrangement joins TRBV18 to TRBJ1-1; weak D call: TRBD1 (6 bases). Sequencing was done on a sample of peripheral blood or thyroid tissue (not recorded which). The source of this sequence is a woman younger than 35 with Graves' hyperthyroidism. The CDR3 protein is CASSPRGTGNTEAFF. DNA for the CDR3: TGTGCCAGCTCACCAAGGGGGACGGGGAACACTGAGGCTTTCTTT.